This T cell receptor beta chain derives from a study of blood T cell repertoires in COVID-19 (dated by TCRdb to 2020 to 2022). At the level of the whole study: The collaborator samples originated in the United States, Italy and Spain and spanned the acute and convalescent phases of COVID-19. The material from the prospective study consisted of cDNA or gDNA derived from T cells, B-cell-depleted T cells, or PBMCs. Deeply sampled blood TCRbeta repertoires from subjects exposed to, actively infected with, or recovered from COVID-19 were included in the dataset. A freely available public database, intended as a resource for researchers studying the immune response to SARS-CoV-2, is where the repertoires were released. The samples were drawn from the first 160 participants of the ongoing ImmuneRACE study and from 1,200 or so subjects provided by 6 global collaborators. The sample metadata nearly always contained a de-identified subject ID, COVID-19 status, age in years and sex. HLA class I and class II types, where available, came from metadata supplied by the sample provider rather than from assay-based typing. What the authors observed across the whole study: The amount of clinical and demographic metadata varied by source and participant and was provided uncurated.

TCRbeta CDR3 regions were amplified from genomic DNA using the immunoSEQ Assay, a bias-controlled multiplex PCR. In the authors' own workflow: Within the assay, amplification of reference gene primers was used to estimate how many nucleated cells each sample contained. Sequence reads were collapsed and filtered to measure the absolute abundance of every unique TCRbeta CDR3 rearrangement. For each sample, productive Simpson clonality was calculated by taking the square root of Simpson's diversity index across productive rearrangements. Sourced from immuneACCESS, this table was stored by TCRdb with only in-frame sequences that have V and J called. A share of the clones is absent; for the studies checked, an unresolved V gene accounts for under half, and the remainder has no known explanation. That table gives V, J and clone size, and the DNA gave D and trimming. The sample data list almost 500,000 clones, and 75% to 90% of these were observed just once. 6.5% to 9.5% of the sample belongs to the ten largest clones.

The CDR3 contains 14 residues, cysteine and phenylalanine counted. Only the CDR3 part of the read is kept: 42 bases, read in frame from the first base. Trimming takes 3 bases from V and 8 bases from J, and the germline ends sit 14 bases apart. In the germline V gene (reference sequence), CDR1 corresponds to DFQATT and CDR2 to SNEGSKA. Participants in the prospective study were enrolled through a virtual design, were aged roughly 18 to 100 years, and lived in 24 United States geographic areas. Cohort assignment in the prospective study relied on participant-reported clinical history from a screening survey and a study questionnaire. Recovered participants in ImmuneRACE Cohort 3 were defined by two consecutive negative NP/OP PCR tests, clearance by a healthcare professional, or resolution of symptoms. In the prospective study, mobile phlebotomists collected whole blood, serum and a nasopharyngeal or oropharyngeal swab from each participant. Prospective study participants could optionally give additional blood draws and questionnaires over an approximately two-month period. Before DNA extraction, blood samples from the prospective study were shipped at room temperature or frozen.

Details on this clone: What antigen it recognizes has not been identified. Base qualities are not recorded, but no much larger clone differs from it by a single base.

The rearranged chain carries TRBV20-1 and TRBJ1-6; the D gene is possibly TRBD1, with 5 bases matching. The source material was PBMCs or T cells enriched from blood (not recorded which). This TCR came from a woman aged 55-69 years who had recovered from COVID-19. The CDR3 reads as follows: CSASWGVADSPLHF. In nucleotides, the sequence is TGCAGTGCTAGTTGGGGGGTTGCAGATTCACCCCTCCACTTT.